A selection of T cell receptor beta chains follows, all from one sample in a study of blood T cell repertoires in COVID-19. TCRdb's table, derived via immunoSEQ multiplex PCR, lists solely in-frame clones and lacks some. The data contain 290,000 or so clones, around nine tenths of them seen just once; the ten biggest clones take up roughly 1.1%. The sample comprised PBMCs or T cells enriched from blood (not recorded which). Receptors were obtained from a woman aged 30 to 39 who had recovered from COVID-19. Each CDR3 is given with its conserved first and last residue. The D gene is left open where the match is weak. The size field is filled for only some rows; it gives once, few, many or a size class.

DNA: TGTGCCAGCAGCCAAGATCTGGGGGGGGGTATGGTGGAGACCATATATTTT; CDR3: CASSQDLGGGMVETIYF; J: TRBJ1-3; V: TRBV4-2; size: .; D: .
DNA: TGCAGCGCAAGACAGGGGGGAAACACTGAAGCTTTCTTT; CDR3: CSARQGGNTEAFF; J: TRBJ1-1; V: TRBV29-1; size: .; D: TRBD1
DNA: TGTGCCAGCAAGTTTGGAGGGGCAGATACGCAGTATTTT; CDR3: CASKFGGADTQYF; J: TRBJ2-3; V: TRBV27; size: .; D: .
DNA: TGTGCCAGCAGTTACGTATTAGCGGGAGGGACCTCCTACAATGAGCAGTTCTTC; CDR3: CASSYVLAGGTSYNEQFF; J: TRBJ2-1; V: TRBV6-2/TRBV6-3; size: .; D: TRBD2
DNA: TGTGCCAGTAGTATAGCGGGTCTTTCCAATGAGCAGTTCTTC; CDR3: CASSIAGLSNEQFF; J: TRBJ2-1; V: TRBV19; size: .; D: .
DNA: TGTGCCAGCAGCAACCCCAGACAGGGGGACGAGCAGTACTTC; CDR3: CASSNPRQGDEQYF; J: TRBJ2-7; V: TRBV7-9; size: .; D: TRBD1
DNA: TGTGCCAGCTCACCACGAAGGGGGTCCTACAATGAGCAGTTCTTC; CDR3: CASSPRRGSYNEQFF; J: TRBJ2-1; V: TRBV18; size: once; D: .
DNA: TGTGCCAGCAGTTTCACAGGGACCGTCGGCACTGAAGCTTTCTTT; CDR3: CASSFTGTVGTEAFF; J: TRBJ1-1; V: TRBV27; size: .; D: .
DNA: TGTGCCAGCAGCTTGAGTCGGAGACGGCATTTCGAGCAGTACTTC; CDR3: CASSLSRRRHFEQYF; J: TRBJ2-7; V: TRBV5-6; size: .; D: .
DNA: TGTGCCAGCAGTTCGCTAGCGGGGCTCAATGAGCAGTTCTTC; CDR3: CASSSLAGLNEQFF; J: TRBJ2-1; V: TRBV28; size: .; D: TRBD2
DNA: TGTGCCAGCAGCCCCACGCGCGGGACAGACCCTAACTATGGCTACACCTTC; CDR3: CASSPTRGTDPNYGYTF; J: TRBJ1-2; V: TRBV9; size: once; D: TRBD1
DNA: TGTGCCAGCAGCGTAGGTCCACCGGGAGAGACCCAGTACTTC; CDR3: CASSVGPPGETQYF; J: TRBJ2-5; V: TRBV9; size: .; D: .
DNA: TGTGCCAGCAGCCGGGGCGGGAGTGGGGCCAAAAACATTCAGTACTTC; CDR3: CASSRGGSGAKNIQYF; J: TRBJ2-4; V: TRBV3-1/TRBV3-2; size: .; D: TRBD2
DNA: TGTGCCAGCAGCGTAGGTCGGGGAGATACGCAGTATTTT; CDR3: CASSVGRGDTQYF; J: TRBJ2-3; V: TRBV9; size: .; D: .
DNA: TGTGCCAGCAGTTTAAGCCTGAACACCGGGGAGCTGTTTTTT; CDR3: CASSLSLNTGELFF; J: TRBJ2-2; V: TRBV27; size: .; D: .
DNA: TGTGCCAGCAGTTCCCCTGTTTTCTACACCTTC; CDR3: CASSSPVFYTF; J: TRBJ1-2; V: TRBV28; size: .; D: .
DNA: TGTGCCAGCAGCCTTAGTCTAGCGGGACGAGGAGATACGCAGTATTTT; CDR3: CASSLSLAGRGDTQYF; J: TRBJ2-3; V: TRBV4-2; size: once; D: TRBD2
DNA: TGTGCCAGTTCGGACTCTACTGAAGCTTTCTTT; CDR3: CASSDSTEAFF; J: TRBJ1-1; V: TRBV6-5; size: .; D: .
DNA: TGTGCCAGCAGCTTGGCTCCCGCTAGCGGGAGGGCGAATGAGCAGTTCTTC; CDR3: CASSLAPASGRANEQFF; J: TRBJ2-1; V: TRBV5-4; size: .; D: TRBD2
DNA: TGTGCCTGGAGTGCAGGACTAAGCACAGATACGCAGTATTTT; CDR3: CAWSAGLSTDTQYF; J: TRBJ2-3; V: TRBV30; size: .; D: .
DNA: TGTGCCAGCAGCTTGGCGTCCCGACAGGGGAGGTTCGGAAACACCATATATTTT; CDR3: CASSLASRQGRFGNTIYF; J: TRBJ1-3; V: TRBV5-8; size: .; D: TRBD1
DNA: TGTGCCAGCAGTGAAAAGGGTACAGGGCCCGCGGACGAGCAGTACTTC; CDR3: CASSEKGTGPADEQYF; J: TRBJ2-7; V: TRBV6-1; size: .; D: .
DNA: TGTGCCAGCAGCCCATTTAGGGGGTCCTACGAGCAGTACTTC; CDR3: CASSPFRGSYEQYF; J: TRBJ2-7; V: TRBV11-2; size: .; D: .
DNA: TGTGCCAGCAGCTCTACGGGAGGTTTAAGCTACACCTTC; CDR3: CASSSTGGLSYTF; J: TRBJ1-2; V: TRBV7-6; size: .; D: .
DNA: TGCAGCGCACTAGGGCTAGCGGGAGTAGATACGCAGTATTTT; CDR3: CSALGLAGVDTQYF; J: TRBJ2-3; V: TRBV29-1; size: .; D: TRBD2